The 13 T cell receptor beta chains below all came from one sample that was sequenced in a study of cytomegalovirus exposure and HLA in healthy donors. 60 Vbeta and 13 Jbeta primers were used in PCR. The assay was immunoSEQ multiplex PCR, and TCRdb's table has in-frame clones only and misses some. The table has roughly 160,000 clones, roughly 80% seen once; the top ten hold 8% to 10%. Sequenced sample: PBMCs. These TCRs come from a male donor in good health and CMV-seropositive.

V usage is TRBV7-2 and J usage is TRBJ1-1; D is ambiguous. Germline V lookup: CDR1 SGHTA, CDR2 FQGNSA. The ends were cut back, 7 bases at V and 0 bases at J, with 9 bases in the middle. The CDR3 contains 13 residues. The CDR3 protein is CASMPGMNTEAFF. The CDR3 coding sequence is TGTGCCAGCATGCCGGGGATGAACACTGAAGCTTTCTTT. Together with reference TRBV7-2 and TRBJ1-1, the CDR3 gives the full variable domain: GAGVSQSPSNKVTEKGKDVELRCDPISGHTALYWYRQSLGQGLEFLIYFQGNSAPDKSGLPSDRFSAERTGGSVSTLTIQRTQQEDSAVYLCASMPGMNTEAFFGQGTRLTVV.

The chain is built from TRBV7-9 and TRBJ2-5; 8 bases line up with TRBD1. This CDR3 spans 15 amino acids. Unmatched junction bases numbered 11, after V lost 6 bases and J lost 5 bases. Germline V gene sequence: CDR1 SEHNR, CDR2 FQNEAQ (reference sequence). The CDR3 DNA reads TGTGCCAGCAGTTACGGACAGGGCTCATCCGAGACCCAGTACTTC. Translating it yields CASSYGQGSSETQYF.

This clone was counted between two and nine times. The chain employs TRBV6-6 and TRBJ1-1; no clear D gene. The CDR3 runs 14 residues. CDR1 is MNHNY and CDR2 is SVGAGI in the germline V gene (reference sequence). Trimming stripped 5 bases from V and 5 bases from J, with 15 bases between. CDR3 residues: CASSAARAGTEAFF. The CDR3 coding sequence is TGTGCCAGCAGTGCCGCGAGGGCGGGGACTGAAGCTTTCTTT.

The chain employs TRBV6-5 and TRBJ2-1, with 9 nucleotides matching TRBD1. The CDR3 spans 15 residues. Germline trimming cut 7 bases from V and 8 bases from J; bases unmatched to any gene: 12. CDR1 is MNHEY and CDR2 is SVGAGI in the germline V gene. CDR3 sequence reads: CASTETGGRGDEQFF. DNA of the CDR3: TGTGCCAGCACCGAGACAGGGGGAAGGGGGGATGAGCAGTTCTTC.

The chain is built from TRBV9 and TRBJ2-2; TRBD1 matches at 10 bases. In germline, CDR1 is SGDLS, CDR2 YYNGEE. V was clipped by 0 bases and J by 4 bases; unmatched bases: 3. The CDR3 has 16 residues. This CDR3 is CASSVGGTGATGELFF. CDR3 DNA sequence: TGTGCCAGCAGCGTAGGGGGGACAGGGGCCACCGGGGAGCTGTTTTTT.

The rearrangement uses TRBV5-1 and TRBJ2-7; a weak D match, TRBD2 (5 bases). The CDR3 is made up of 16 amino acids. Trimming pared 0 bases from V and 3 bases from J, leaving 16 bases between. Germline-derived CDR1 and CDR2 are SGHRS and YFSETQ. Here the CDR3 reads CASSLEAASRYYEQYF. CDR3 sequence (DNA): TGCGCCAGCAGCTTGGAGGCGGCTAGCCGATACTACGAGCAGTACTTC.

The J gene is TRBJ2-5, the V gene TRBV28; D gene uncertain. The length of the CDR3 is 13 residues. V gave up 5 bases and J gave up 0 bases, with 7 bases separating them. CDR1 and CDR2 from the germline V gene are MDHEN and SYDVKM. The CDR3 is CASSSPDQETQYF. CDR3 DNA sequence: TGTGCCAGCAGTAGTCCGGACCAAGAGACCCAGTACTTC.

This clone was seen a single time. The CDR3 bases are TGTGCCAGCAGTTACGACGACAGGTTGAGGGCTGAAGCTTTCTTT. Residues: CASSYDDRLRAEAFF. The chain has TRBV6-5 and TRBJ1-1; a weak D match, TRBD1 (6 bases). V was clipped by 2 bases and J by 6 bases, with 16 bases between them. Per germline, CDR1 MNHEY and CDR2 SVGAGI. The CDR3 runs to 15 residues.

V is TRBV7-9 and J is TRBJ1-1; TRBD1 is a possible D gene (5 bases). This CDR3 region has 17 residues. V was trimmed by 1 base and J by 0 bases, leaving 15 bases between them. Germline V lookup: CDR1 SEHNR, CDR2 FQNEAQ (reference sequence). The CDR3 loop is CASSLVGREGLNTEAFF. CDR3 sequence (DNA): TGTGCCAGCAGCTTAGTTGGTAGGGAGGGGCTGAACACTGAAGCTTTCTTT.

In its sample, this clone was seen a few times. The chain combines TRBV30 with TRBJ1-4; weak D call: TRBD1 (6 bases). Germline V gene sequence: CDR1 GTSNPN, CDR2 SVGIG (reference sequence). The CDR3 contains 15 residues. The ends were cut back, 0 bases at V and 10 bases at J, with 18 bases in the middle. The CDR3 spells CAWSVPLQGGGKLFF. DNA of the CDR3: TGTGCCTGGAGTGTACCTTTACAGGGTGGAGGAAAACTGTTTTTT. The variable domain in full, completed from reference TRBV30 and TRBJ1-4, reads SQTIHQWPATLVQPVGSPLSLECTVEGTSNPNLYWYRQAAGRGLQLLFYSVGIGQISSEVPQNLSASRPQDRQFILSSKKLLLSDSGFYLCAWSVPLQGGGKLFFGSGTQLSVL.

The V and J genes are TRBV6-5 and TRBJ2-7; the D is unclear. V gave up 5 bases and J gave up 5 bases, with 13 bases separating them. This CDR3 comprises 13 residues. Germline loops: CDR1 MNHEY, CDR2 SVGAGI. This CDR3 is CASSLPRSHEQYF. Written as DNA, the CDR3 is TGTGCCAGCAGTCTCCCTCGTAGCCACGAGCAGTACTTC.

The chain is built from TRBV4-3 and TRBJ1-2, with D tentatively TRBD1 (6 bases). V was pared by 0 bases and J by 3 bases, with 17 bases between. The CDR3 consists of 17 residues. In germline, CDR1 is LGHNA, CDR2 YSLEER. CDR3 DNA sequence: TGCGCCAGCAGCCAAGATTACAGGGCAGCGAATCACTATGGCTACACCTTC. This sequence encodes CASSQDYRAANHYGYTF.

The chain joins TRBV6-1 to TRBJ1-5; tentatively, D is TRBD1 (5 bases). The CDR3 has 15 amino acids. Germline lookup yields CDR1 MNHNS and CDR2 SASEGT. The V end lost 3 bases, the J end lost 1 base, and 10 bases lay between the germline ends. The CDR3 sequence: CASSDGALSNQPQHF. DNA for the CDR3: TGTGCCAGCAGTGATGGGGCTTTGAGCAATCAGCCCCAGCATTTT.